This TCR beta chain comes out of a study of patients and donors after allogeneic stem cell transplantation. TCRdb reanalysed the RT-PCR reads using MiXCR and keeps one entry per CDR3 protein. The table lists about 960,000 distinct CDR3 sequences, 15% to 20% of them singletons, with 5% to 6.5% in the top ten. This clonotype was observed a few times. Trimming removed 3 bases at V and 0 bases at J, with 10 bases between. The CDR3 runs 15 residues. From germline, CDR1 is SEHNR and CDR2 FQNEAQ (reference sequence). The chain couples TRBV7-9 to TRBJ2-3; no clear D gene. The TCR sequence derives from a human donor who was either an allogeneic HSCT recipient or a stem cell or donor lymphocyte infusion donor (not recorded which). It is not recorded whose cells these are; they may come from a transplant donor. The sample comprised blood, either unsorted or a sorted T cell fraction (not recorded which). Here the CDR3 DNA reads TGTGCCAGCAGCTTGTGGGCCTCTAGCACAGATACGCAGTATTTT. Its translation is CASSLWASSTDTQYF.